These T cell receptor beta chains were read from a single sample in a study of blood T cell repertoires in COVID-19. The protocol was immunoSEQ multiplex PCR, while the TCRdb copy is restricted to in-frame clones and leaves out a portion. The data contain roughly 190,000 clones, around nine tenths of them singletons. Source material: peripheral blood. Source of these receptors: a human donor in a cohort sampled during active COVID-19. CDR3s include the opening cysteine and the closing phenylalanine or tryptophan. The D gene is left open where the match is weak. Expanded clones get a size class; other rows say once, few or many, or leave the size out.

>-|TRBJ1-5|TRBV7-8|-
TGTGCCAGCAGCTTACCCGGGGAGCCCCAGCATTTT
CASSLPGEPQHF
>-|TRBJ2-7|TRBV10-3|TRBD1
TGTGCCATCAGGGGACGGACAGGCGACGAGCAGTACTTC
CAIRGRTGDEQYF
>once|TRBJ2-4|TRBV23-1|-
TGCGCCAGCAGACGCGGCTCCCGAGCCAAAAACATTCAGTACTTC
CASRRGSRAKNIQYF
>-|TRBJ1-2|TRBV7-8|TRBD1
TGTGCCAGCAGCTTAGGCTCCCAGGACAGGGAAAGTGGCTACACCTTC
CASSLGSQDRESGYTF
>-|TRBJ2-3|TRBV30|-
TGTGCCTGGAAATCTAGCACAGATACGCAGTATTTT
CAWKSSTDTQYF
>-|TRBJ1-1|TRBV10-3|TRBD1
TGTGCCACGGCGGGACAGGGGGCTTGGAACACTGAAGCTTTCTTT
CATAGQGAWNTEAFF
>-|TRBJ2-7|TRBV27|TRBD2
TGTGCCAGCAGTTTATCTGGCGGGGGGGTATACGAGCAGTACTTC
CASSLSGGGVYEQYF
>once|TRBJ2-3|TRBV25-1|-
TGTGCCAGCAGTGCCCCGGGGAGTGGGGCAGATACGCAGTATTTT
CASSAPGSGADTQYF
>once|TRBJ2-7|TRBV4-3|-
TGCGCCAGCAGCCAGGGCGCCCCAACCTACGAGCAGTACTTC
CASSQGAPTYEQYF
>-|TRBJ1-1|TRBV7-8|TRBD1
TGTGCCAGCAGCTTAGCGCTACCCCGGACAGGGTATAGGTCCAGTGAGAACACTGAAGCTTTCTTT
CASSLALPRTGYRSSENTEAFF
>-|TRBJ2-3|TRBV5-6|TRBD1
TGTGCCAGCAGACGGACAGGGGGCACAGATACGCAGTATTTT
CASRRTGGTDTQYF
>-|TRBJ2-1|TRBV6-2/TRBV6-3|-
TGTGCCAGCAGTAATCCGGGACTCCGCTCCTACAATGAGCAGTTCTTC
CASSNPGLRSYNEQFF
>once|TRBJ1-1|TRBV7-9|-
TGTGCCAGCAGCGTAGGCGGGGACACTGAAGCTTTCTTT
CASSVGGDTEAFF
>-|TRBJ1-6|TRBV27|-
TGTGCCAGGGAGCGGGTATATAATTCACCCCTCCACTTT
CARERVYNSPLHF
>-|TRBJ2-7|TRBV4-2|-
TGTGCCAGCAGCCAAGTCCAAGACAGGAACTACGAGCAGTACTTC
CASSQVQDRNYEQYF
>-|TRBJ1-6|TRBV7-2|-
TGTGCCAGCAGCTTAATCCCCCCTACAGCCGCATATAATTCACCCCTCCACTTT
CASSLIPPTAAYNSPLHF
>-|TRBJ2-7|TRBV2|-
TGTGCCAGCACGGCGCTAGCTGTATCCTACGAGCAGTACTTC
CASTALAVSYEQYF
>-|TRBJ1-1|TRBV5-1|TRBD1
TGCGCCAGCAGCAAGGACAGGGGATTGAACACTGAAGCTTTCTTT
CASSKDRGLNTEAFF
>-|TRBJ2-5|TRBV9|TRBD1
TGTGCCCGCTGCCTCGGGACAGGGCAAGAGACCCAGTACTTC
CARCLGTGQETQYF
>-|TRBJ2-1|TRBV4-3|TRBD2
TGCGCCAGCAGCCAAGATAGGCTAGCGGACAATGAGCAGTTCTTC
CASSQDRLADNEQFF
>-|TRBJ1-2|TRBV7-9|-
TGTGCCAGCAGCTTTGAAGGGAGCGGCTACACCTTC
CASSFEGSGYTF
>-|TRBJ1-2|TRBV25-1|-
TGTGCCAGCAGTGACCGGGTTTACTATGGCTACACCTTC
CASSDRVYYGYTF
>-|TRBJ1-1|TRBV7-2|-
TGTGCCAGCAGCTTAATGGGGGGCACTGAAGCTTTCTTT
CASSLMGGTEAFF
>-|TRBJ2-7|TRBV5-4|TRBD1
TGTGCCAGCAGCAGGGGGACAGGCGAGCAGTACTTC
CASSRGTGEQYF
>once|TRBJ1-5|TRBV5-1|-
TGCGCCAGCAGCCAAGACTCGGGCAATCAGCCCCAGCATTTT
CASSQDSGNQPQHF
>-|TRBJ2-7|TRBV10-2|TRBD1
TGCGCCAGCAGAACCGGGACAGGGACCTACGAGCAGTACTTC
CASRTGTGTYEQYF
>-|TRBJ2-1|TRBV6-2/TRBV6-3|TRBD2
TGTGCCAGCAGTTATCTGGTTAGCGGGGGGGGGCAGTTCTTC
CASSYLVSGGGQFF
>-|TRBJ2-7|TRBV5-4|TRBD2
TGTGCCAGCAGCTTGGATGGGGTAGCGGGGGGCCCCCCCTACGAGCAGTACTTC
CASSLDGVAGGPPYEQYF
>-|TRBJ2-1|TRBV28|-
TGTGCCAGCAGTCTTTCCCCGGGACTGGATTACAATGAGCAGTTCTTC
CASSLSPGLDYNEQFF
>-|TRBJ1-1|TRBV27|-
TGTGCCAGCTTACTGAGTGCGACAGTGAACACTGAAGCTTTCTTT
CASLLSATVNTEAFF
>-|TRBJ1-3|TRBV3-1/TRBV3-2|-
TGTGCCAGCAGCTCACCCGGGGCTGGAAACACCATATATTTT
CASSSPGAGNTIYF
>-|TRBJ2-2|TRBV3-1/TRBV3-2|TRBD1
TGTGCCAGCAGCCAAGGCATACAGGGGCGCGACACCGGGGAGCTGTTTTTT
CASSQGIQGRDTGELFF
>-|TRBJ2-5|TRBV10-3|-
TGTGCCATCAGTGAAGGGGGAGAGACCCAGTACTTC
CAISEGGETQYF
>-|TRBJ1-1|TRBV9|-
TGTGCCAGCAGCATTGGGGACACCCCTAACACTGAAGCTTTCTTT
CASSIGDTPNTEAFF
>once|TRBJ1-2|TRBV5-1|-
TGCGCCAGCAGCGCCGTCCCGAGCACCACCTCCTTATCCTATGGCTACACCTTC
CASSAVPSTTSLSYGYTF
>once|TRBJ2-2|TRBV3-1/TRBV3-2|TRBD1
TGTGCCAGCAGCCCCGGGACAGTGAACACCGGGGAGCTGTTTTTT
CASSPGTVNTGELFF
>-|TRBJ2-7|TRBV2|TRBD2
TGTGCCAGCAATTTAGCGGGAGTTGGGGACGAGCAGTACTTC
CASNLAGVGDEQYF
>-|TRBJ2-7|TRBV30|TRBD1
TGTGCCTGGAGTGTATTAGGGGGCGACTTGTCATACGAGCAGTACTTC
CAWSVLGGDLSYEQYF
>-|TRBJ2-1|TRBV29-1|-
TGCAGCGTTGAGAGGTTTCGAGAGCAGTTCTTC
CSVERFREQFF
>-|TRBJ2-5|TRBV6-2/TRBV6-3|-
TGTGCCAGCACCCCCGGGACAAACTACCTCGAGACCCAGTACTTC
CASTPGTNYLETQYF
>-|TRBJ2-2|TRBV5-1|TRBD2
TGCGCCAGCAGCCCTAGCGGGAGTAACGCCGGGGAGCTGTTTTTT
CASSPSGSNAGELFF
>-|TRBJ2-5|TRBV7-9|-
TGTGCCAGCAGCTTAGGGGGCACCGGGACACCCCAAGAGACCCAGTACTTC
CASSLGGTGTPQETQYF
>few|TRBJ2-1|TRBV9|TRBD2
TGTGCCAGCAGCGCTAGCGGGAGCTCCTACAATGAGCAGTTCTTC
CASSASGSSYNEQFF
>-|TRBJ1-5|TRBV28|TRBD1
TGTGCCAGCAGTTTATACCGGGACAGGGAGCATTTT
CASSLYRDREHF